Following are 2 T cell receptor beta chains from one sample sequenced in a study of cytomegalovirus exposure and HLA in healthy donors. The PCR ran on 60 Vbeta and 13 Jbeta primers. Measured with immunoSEQ multiplex PCR; TCRdb has only the in-frame clones, and not every one. The sample contains some 140,000 clones, 75% to 90% of which appear only once. Sequenced input: PBMCs. Receptors originate from a woman aged 25 to 39 in good health and CMV-seropositive.

CDR3 amino acids: CASSVETDTQYF. The CDR3 region has the DNA TGTGCCAGCAGCGTGGAGACAGATACGCAGTATTTT. The rearrangement links TRBV9 to TRBJ2-3; D gene ambiguous. Looked up from germline, CDR1 is SGDLS and CDR2 is YYNGEE. The CDR3 is made up of 12 amino acids. Trimming pared 2 bases from V and 3 bases from J, leaving 4 bases between.

This sequence joins TRBV5-1 and TRBJ2-3; D is ambiguous. Trimming removed 6 bases at V and 3 bases at J, with 14 bases between. In germline, CDR1 is SGHRS, CDR2 YFSETQ. CDR3 length equals 14 residues. CDR3 bases: TGCGCCAGCACACCTTTGGGCCCGACAGATACGCAGTATTTT. Translated, it gives CASTPLGPTDTQYF. The full variable domain, its missing parts supplied by reference TRBV5-1 and TRBJ2-3, is KAGVTQTPRYLIKTRGQQVTLSCSPISGHRSVSWYQQTPGQGLQFLFEYFSETQRNKGNFPGRFSGRQFSNSRSEMNVSTLELGDSALYLCASTPLGPTDTQYFGPGTRLTVL.